This T cell receptor (beta chain) was obtained from a study of monozygotic twins with cystic fibrosis. Study-level results: Median Simpson clonality of 0.0095 suggested naive T cells predominated.

With regard to this clone: Its antigen is currently unknown.

The table came from immunoSEQ multiplex PCR; TCRdb's copy has only in-frame clones and leaves some out. The data hold 30,000 to 40,000 clones, with under 70% observed a single time. Sequenced: blood. The sequence derives from a girl between 10 and 17 years old with cystic fibrosis.

This CDR3 is CASSEASRGGTDTQYF. The CDR3 DNA sequence: TGTGCCAGCAGTGAAGCGTCCAGGGGGGGCACAGATACGCAGTATTTT. The V call is TRBV6-1, the J call TRBJ2-3; the D gene is possibly TRBD1 (7 bases). V gave up 0 bases and J gave up 1 base, with 11 bases separating them. The CDR3 sequence is 16 residues long. Germline values: CDR1 MNHNS, CDR2 SASEGT.